What follows are 10 T cell receptor beta chains derived from one specimen sequenced in a study of blood T cells in healthy people across ages. Through a sample-barcoded 5' primer and a J-beta primer mix, a second PCR was run for roughly 6 to 12 cycles. TCRdb re-analysed the 5' RACE reads in MiXCR, keeping a single row per CDR3 protein. This table has around 900,000 distinct CDR3 sequences, 25% to 35% appearing once. Input material: blood. Receptors were obtained from an elderly woman in good health.

The chain has TRBV6-5 and TRBJ1-2; 7 positions match TRBD1. Germline lookup yields CDR1 MNHEY and CDR2 SVGAGI. V gave up 7 bases and J gave up 4 bases; unmatched junction bases: 15. There are 16 residues in the CDR3. CDR3 residues: CASNPRGQKKPYGYTF. In DNA, the CDR3 is TGTGCCAGCAACCCAAGGGGACAGAAAAAACCCTATGGCTACACCTTC.

This clonotype occurred many times. The rearrangement joins TRBV12-3 or TRBV12-4 to TRBJ1-1; 7 nucleotides agree with TRBD1. Trimming at V came to 6 bases and at J to 11 bases, leaving 12 bases not matched to a gene. The CDR3 is made up of 13 amino acids. CDR3 coding DNA: TGTGCCAGCAGCTCGGGACAGTTGCTTGAGGCTTTCTTT. Protein: CASSSGQLLEAFF.

The gene calls are TRBV20-1 and TRBJ1-6; TRBD1 matches 8 bases. The junction had 6 bases not matched to a gene; V was cut back by 4 bases and J by 7 bases. CDR3 length equals 14 residues. Per the germline V gene, CDR1 is DFQATT and CDR2 is SNEGSKA (reference sequence). The CDR3, as DNA: TGCAGTGCTATAGGACAGGGAGGCAATTCACCCCTCCACTTT. This sequence encodes CSAIGQGGNSPLHF.

The rearrangement uses TRBV5-1 and TRBJ1-1, with TRBD1 matching over 9 bases. Germline V CDR1 and CDR2: SGHRS, YFSETQ. This CDR3 has 13 amino acids. V shed 4 bases and J 7 bases; nucleotides not matched to a gene: 5. This chain's CDR3 is CASSPGQGSEAFF. The CDR3 coding sequence is TGCGCCAGCAGCCCGGGACAGGGTAGTGAAGCTTTCTTT.

As for this clonotype: Being one base from a much bigger clone, this may be a read error. J is TRBJ2-1 and V is TRBV9; possibly TRBD1 for D (6 bases). The CDR3 is 12 amino acids. From germline, CDR1 is SGDLS and CDR2 YYNGEE. The CDR3 DNA reads as TGTGCCAGCAGCGTGGGACACAAGGAGCAGTTCTTC. The encoded protein is CASSVGHKEQFF.

This clonotype was recorded a few times. V and J are TRBV21-1 and TRBJ1-6. TRBV21-1 is recorded as a pseudogene. CDR3 size: 13 residues. Here the CDR3 DNA reads TGTGCCAGCAGGGGACTTTTTAATTCACCCCTCCACTTT. Its protein product is CASRGLFNSPLHF.

Turning to this clonotype: This could be a read error, since a much larger clone is one nucleotide away. The chain recombines TRBV20-1 with TRBJ2-5, with D perhaps assigned TRBD1 or TRBD2 (6 bases each). This CDR3 is 15 amino acids long. CDR1 DFQATT and CDR2 SNEGSKA come from the germline V gene (reference sequence). Trimming removed 8 bases from V and 5 bases from J, with 24 bases in between. The CDR3 reads CSPIPGGALRETQYF. The CDR3 DNA reads as TGCAGTCCTATCCCCGGGGGCGCCTTGAGGGAGACCCAGTACTTC.

This clonotype was counted a single time. The chain links TRBV20-1 to TRBJ2-1, with D perhaps TRBD2 (7 bases). The CDR3 sequence is 13 residues long. Trimming took 6 bases from V and 9 from J, leaving 18 bases between them. Germline CDR1 and CDR2: DFQATT and SNEGSKA (reference sequence). This CDR3 is CSARRGGQAEQFF. The DNA of the CDR3 is TGCAGTGCCCGAAGGGGGGGGCAAGCTGAGCAGTTCTTC.

The V and J genes are TRBV11-3 and TRBJ2-1; unclear D gene. The CDR3 spans 19 residues. Germline V CDR1 and CDR2: SGHNT, YENEEA. The ends were cut back, 1 base at V and 1 base at J, with 20 bases in the middle. CDR3 DNA sequence: TGTGCCAGCAGCTTAGGGGCCTCGACCCAGGTGGGATCCTACAATGAGCAGTTCTTC. Its translation: CASSLGASTQVGSYNEQFF.

This clonotype was observed many times. The chain combines TRBV5-1 with TRBJ2-3; 7 bases align to TRBD2. Losses at the gene ends were 4 bases for V and 2 bases for J; bases not matched to a gene: 1. Germline lookup yields CDR1 SGHRS and CDR2 YFSETQ. The CDR3 length is 13 residues. As DNA, the CDR3 is TGCGCCAGCAGCGGGACTACCACAGATACGCAGTATTTT. This codes for CASSGTTTDTQYF. Full variable domain (rest looked up from reference TRBV5-1 and TRBJ2-3): KAGVTQTPRYLIKTRGQQVTLSCSPISGHRSVSWYQQTPGQGLQFLFEYFSETQRNKGNFPGRFSGRQFSNSRSEMNVSTLELGDSALYLCASSGTTTDTQYFGPGTRLTVL.